This T cell receptor (beta chain) is from a study of tumor-infiltrating lymphocytes in oesophageal squamous cell carcinoma. Germline CDR1 SGHTA, CDR2 FQGNSA. This CDR3 has 18 residues. V shed 4 bases, J shed 0 bases, and the junction held 15 bases outside the gene matches. Via MiXCR, TCRdb re-called the PCR reads, giving one row per CDR3 protein. The sample lists under 15,000 distinct CDR3 sequences; over 50% were seen once. The clonotype originates from a female donor with esophageal squamous cell carcinoma. The gene calls are TRBV7-2 and TRBJ2-7, with 7 bases that match TRBD2. Sequenced input: esophageal tumor tissue. The DNA for the CDR3 is TGTGCCAGCAGCTCCCCCCGGGACTACGGGAGCTACTCCTACGAGCAGTACTTC. It specifies CASSSPRDYGSYSYEQYF.